The 27 T cell receptor beta chains reported below all come from one sample, sequenced in a study of post-analysis software for immune sequencing data. These TCRs are of unknown antigen specificity. The library was made from cDNA and included unique molecular identifiers. TCRdb called the PCR reads again in MiXCR, with one record for every CDR3 protein. The repertoire consists of 400,000 to 500,000 distinct CDR3 sequences, with more than 30% occurring once and the leading ten covering about 8%. The study's findings and limits: Patients had higher frequencies than controls of a handful of TRBV segments, including TRBV5-6, TRBV5-1 and TRBV20-1.

Sequenced input: blood. These receptors originate from a girl aged 2-10 years with multiple sclerosis.

The V call is TRBV11-2, the J call TRBJ2-1; 7 bases map to TRBD1. The germline V gene has CDR1 SGHAT and CDR2 FQNNGV. With V trimmed by 7 bases and J by 6 bases, 9 bases remained unmatched. The CDR3 runs 14 residues. This CDR3 reads CASTPRDSFNEQFF. The CDR3 DNA sequence: TGTGCCAGCACCCCTCGGGACAGCTTCAATGAGCAGTTCTTC.

The rearrangement joins TRBV6-5 to TRBJ1-6; TRBD1 matches 7 bases. V trimming: 8 bases; J trimming: 7 bases; junction bases outside the gene matches: 8. The CDR3 totals 14 residues. Germline-derived CDR1 and CDR2 are MNHEY and SVGAGI. CDR3 region: CASRPDRANSPLHF. CDR3 DNA: TGTGCCAGCCGTCCAGACAGGGCCAATTCACCCCTCCACTTT.

The chain uses TRBV30 and TRBJ1-2, with a possible D match to TRBD1 (5 bases). Between the trimmed V and J ends, which lost 4 bases and 8 bases, there was a span of 14 bases. The CDR3 has 12 amino acids. Germline V lookup: CDR1 GTSNPN, CDR2 SVGIG (reference sequence). Written as DNA, the CDR3 is TGTGCCTGGACTCGGGGCGCGAGGGGCTACACCTTC. Protein sequence: CAWTRGARGYTF.

The chain couples TRBV12-3 or TRBV12-4 to TRBJ2-2; TRBD1 or TRBD2 may be the D gene (5 bases each). CDR3 length: 15 residues. V shed 5 bases and J shed 4 bases, with 14 bases lying between them. CDR3: CASSPQGPGTGELFF. CDR3 bases: TGTGCCAGCAGTCCTCAGGGACCTGGCACCGGGGAGCTGTTTTTT.

CDR3 residues: CANKPGQVPYNEQFF. The CDR3, as DNA: TGTGCCAACAAACCGGGACAGGTACCCTACAATGAGCAGTTCTTC. The chain uses TRBV2 and TRBJ2-1; 8 bases fit TRBD1. This CDR3 has 15 residues. In germline, CDR1 is SNHLY, CDR2 FYNNEI. V was clipped by 10 bases and J by 2 bases; unmatched bases: 10.

The rearrangement uses TRBV18 and TRBJ2-5, with a possible D match to TRBD2 (6 bases). CDR3 size: 13 residues. Germline V gives CDR1 KGHSH, CDR2 LQKENI. The V end was cut by 6 bases, the J end by 5 bases, with 13 bases between. Here the CDR3 reads CASSLGTRETQYF. CDR3 sequence (DNA): TGTGCCAGCTCTCTCGGGACTCGGGAGACCCAGTACTTC.

The gene calls are TRBV10-3 and TRBJ2-7; 9 positions agree with TRBD1. With 6 bases clipped from V and 4 bases from J, the junction kept 10 bases outside the gene matches. The CDR3 sequence is 15 residues long. Germline CDR1 ENHRY, CDR2 SYGVKD. This chain's CDR3 is CAIRSGTGSNYEQYF. CDR3 in DNA: TGTGCCATCAGGTCCGGGACAGGGTCGAATTACGAGCAGTACTTC.

The CDR3: CASSPRTGEETQYF. The CDR3 DNA follows: TGTGCCAGCAGCCCTCGGACAGGGGAAGAGACCCAGTACTTC. The rearrangement uses TRBV12-3 or TRBV12-4 and TRBJ2-5; TRBD1 agrees at 9 bases. The CDR3 spans 14 residues. V shed 6 bases, J shed 3 bases, and the junction held 5 bases outside the gene matches.

The chain employs TRBV6-2 or TRBV6-3 and TRBJ2-7; 10 bases match TRBD2. This CDR3 has 14 residues. Germline V gives CDR1 MNHEY, CDR2 SVGEGT. The J segment lost 5 bases and the V segment lost 2 bases, leaving 3 bases of the junction unmatched. The CDR3 is CASSYPTSGHEQYF. CDR3 DNA sequence: TGTGCCAGCAGTTACCCGACTAGCGGGCACGAGCAGTACTTC.

The table lists this clonotype with a few counts. The chain employs TRBV11-2 and TRBJ2-1; TRBD1 is a possible D gene (5 bases). Deletions cut 3 bases from V and 8 bases from J, with 8 bases between. This CDR3 has 12 residues. Germline CDR1 is SGHAT and CDR2 is FQNNGV. CDR3 sequence reads: CASSFLRDEQFF. The CDR3 DNA follows: TGTGCCAGCAGCTTTCTCAGGGATGAGCAGTTCTTC.

This clonotype was picked up a small number of times. The rearrangement joins TRBV28 to TRBJ2-4; D unclear. V lost 5 bases and J lost 9, with 14 bases in between. The CDR3 is 13 amino acids. Germline CDR1 MDHEN, CDR2 SYDVKM. CDR3 sequence reads: CASSAPLSSIQYF. The DNA for the CDR3 is TGTGCCAGCAGTGCTCCCCTTTCTAGCATTCAGTACTTC.

In its sample, this clonotype was seen a few times. The gene calls are TRBV6-2 or TRBV6-3 and TRBJ2-5, with D hard to call. Between the trimmed V and J ends, which lost 6 bases and 0 bases, there was a span of 5 bases. Germline V CDR1 and CDR2: MNHEY, SVGEGT. The CDR3 has 12 residues. The CDR3 DNA reads TGTGCCAGCAGAACAGACCAAGAGACCCAGTACTTC. Protein: CASRTDQETQYF.

The table lists this clonotype with many counts. This chain links TRBV11-1 with TRBJ1-1, with unresolved D. CDR3 size: 13 residues. Germline V gene data show CDR1 as SGHAT and CDR2 as FQDESV (reference sequence). The V and J ends lost 1 base and 1 base respectively, with 4 bases between them. CDR3 sequence reads: CASSLEGNTEAFF. CDR3 nucleotide sequence: TGTGCCAGCAGCTTAGAAGGGAACACTGAAGCTTTCTTT.

This clonotype has at least ten counts. CDR3 sequence reads: CASSASGTAVPETQYF. CDR3 nucleotides: TGTGCCAGCAGTGCATCCGGGACCGCTGTACCAGAGACCCAGTACTTC. The chain carries TRBV6-6 and TRBJ2-5; D may correspond to TRBD1 or TRBD2 (5 bases each). The CDR3 loop spans 16 amino acids. Germline V lookup: CDR1 MNHNY, CDR2 SVGAGI (reference sequence). The V gene lost 5 bases and the J gene lost 4 bases, with 20 bases spanning the gap.

The chain joins TRBV18 to TRBJ2-1, with D perhaps TRBD1 or TRBD2 (5 bases each). V lost 6 bases to trimming and J lost 0 bases, with 15 bases between them. The V gene's germline CDR1 is KGHSH and CDR2 LQKENI. The CDR3 extends over 16 amino acids. CDR3 amino acids: CASSDRDGSSYNEQFF. The CDR3 DNA sequence: TGTGCCAGCTCGGATAGGGACGGTAGCTCCTACAATGAGCAGTTCTTC.

The chain couples TRBV20-1 to TRBJ2-7; TRBD1 matches at 7 bases. CDR3 size: 14 residues. Looked up from germline, CDR1 is DFQATT and CDR2 is SNEGSKA (reference sequence). V was clipped by 6 bases and J by 6 bases; unmatched bases: 14. DNA for the CDR3: TGCAGTGCCGAAACGGCCACAGGGGCCCCCGAGCAGTACTTC. This codes for CSAETATGAPEQYF.

Here the CDR3 DNA reads TGTGCCAGCAGCCTCATGGGGAGCGGGATAAATGAGCAGTTCTTC. It codes for CASSLMGSGINEQFF. The chain has TRBV12-3 or TRBV12-4 and TRBJ2-1; 7 bases agree with TRBD2. With V trimmed by 6 bases and J by 7 bases, 12 bases remained unmatched. The length of the CDR3 is 15 residues.

This clonotype was recorded once. The chain combines TRBV29-1 with TRBJ2-7, with TRBD1 identical over 10 bases. Per germline, CDR1 SQVTM and CDR2 ANQGSEA. With 6 bases clipped from V and 6 bases from J, the junction kept 11 bases outside the gene matches. The CDR3 has 14 amino acids. CDR3 loop: CSVGARDRGGEQYF. The CDR3 DNA is TGCAGCGTCGGAGCACGGGACAGGGGTGGCGAGCAGTACTTC.

This chain joins TRBV7-9 and TRBJ2-1; 12 nucleotides match TRBD2. Germline loops: CDR1 SEHNR, CDR2 FQNEAQ (reference sequence). The J segment lost 6 bases and the V segment lost 5 bases, leaving 8 bases of the junction unmatched. This CDR3 has 16 residues. The CDR3: CASSTRLAGEINEQFF. CDR3 in DNA: TGTGCCAGCAGCACAAGACTAGCGGGAGAGATCAATGAGCAGTTCTTC.

This rearrangement joins TRBV21-1 to TRBJ2-1; TRBD2 is taken as the D call from the table, unchecked against the DNA. TRBV21-1 is described as a pseudogene. The CDR3 consists of 20 residues. CDR3: CASSKALWGGFPMAYNEQFF. The CDR3, as DNA: TGTGCCAGCAGCAAAGCGCTTTGGGGAGGGTTCCCCATGGCGTACAATGAGCAGTTCTTC.

The chain couples TRBV5-1 to TRBJ2-3; D remains ambiguous. The CDR3 runs to 16 residues. CDR1 and CDR2 (germline): SGHRS, YFSETQ. The V end lost 0 bases, the J end lost 0 bases, and 11 bases lay between the germline ends. Here the CDR3 reads CASSLESSSSTDTQYF. CDR3 in DNA: TGCGCCAGCAGCTTGGAATCCAGCTCTAGCACAGATACGCAGTATTTT.

The chain joins TRBV12-3 or TRBV12-4 to TRBJ2-1; perhaps TRBD1 as D (6 bases). V lost 6 bases and J lost 2, with 14 bases in between. This CDR3 region has 15 residues. CDR3 residues: CASSPGTIAYNEQFF. The CDR3 region has the DNA TGTGCCAGCAGCCCCGGGACAATAGCCTACAATGAGCAGTTCTTC.

This clonotype was observed once. CDR3 nucleotide sequence: TGCAGTGCTGGGAGACAGGCCAACAATCAGCCCCAGCATTTT. It is translated as CSAGRQANNQPQHF. The V call is TRBV20-1, the J call TRBJ1-5; a possible D gene is TRBD1 (6 bases). CDR1 and CDR2 from the germline V gene are DFQATT and SNEGSKA (reference sequence). V lost 5 bases, J lost 3 bases, and 14 bases lay in between. The CDR3 loop spans 14 amino acids.

The chain links TRBV5-1 to TRBJ2-1; D call uncertain. With 6 bases removed from V and 0 bases from J, the gap between germline ends came to 16 bases. The CDR3 is 16 residues long. Germline CDR1 reads SGHRS; CDR2 reads YFSETQ. CDR3 DNA: TGCGCCAGCACCACCGACGGAGTCAGCTCCTACAATGAGCAGTTCTTC. This gives the protein CASTTDGVSSYNEQFF.

This clonotype was seen a single time. This sequence joins TRBV6-2 or TRBV6-3 and TRBJ1-5; 8 bases line up with TRBD1. The CDR3 is 13 amino acids. The J segment lost 5 bases and the V segment lost 8 bases, leaving 5 bases of the junction unmatched. Germline CDR1 and CDR2: MNHEY and SVGEGT. Here the CDR3 reads CASARTGYQPQHF. CDR3 DNA sequence: TGTGCCAGCGCTCGGACAGGGTATCAGCCCCAGCATTTT.

This clonotype was counted between two and nine times. The genes are TRBV7-9 and TRBJ2-1; 8 bases line up with TRBD1. Looked up from germline, CDR1 is SEHNR and CDR2 is FQNEAQ (reference sequence). V shed 7 bases, J shed 6 bases, and the junction held 8 bases outside the gene matches. This CDR3 region has 14 residues. The CDR3: CASNPADRGNEQFF. The CDR3 region has the DNA TGTGCCAGCAACCCGGCCGACAGGGGCAATGAGCAGTTCTTC.

This clonotype has a handful of counts. The gene calls are TRBV4-1 and TRBJ1-2, with D uncertain. The germline V gene has CDR1 MGHRA and CDR2 YSYEKL. The CDR3 consists of 14 residues. Trimming shortened V by 5 bases and J by 1 base, and 11 bases separated the two germline ends. CDR3 in DNA: TGCGCCAGCAGCAAAAGGGATAATAACTATGGCTACACCTTC. It codes for CASSKRDNNYGYTF.